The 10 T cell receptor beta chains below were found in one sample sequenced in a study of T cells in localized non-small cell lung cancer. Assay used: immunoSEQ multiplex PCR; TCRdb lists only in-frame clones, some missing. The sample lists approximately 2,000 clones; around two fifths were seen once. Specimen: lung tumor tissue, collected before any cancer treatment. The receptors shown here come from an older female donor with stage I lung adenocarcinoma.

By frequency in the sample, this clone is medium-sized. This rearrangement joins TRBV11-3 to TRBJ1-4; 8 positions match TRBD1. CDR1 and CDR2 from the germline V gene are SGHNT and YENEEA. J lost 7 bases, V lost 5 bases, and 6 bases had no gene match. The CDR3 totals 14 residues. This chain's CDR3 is CASSPRGRGEKLFF. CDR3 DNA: TGTGCCAGCAGCCCCAGGGGGCGCGGTGAAAAACTGTTTTTT.

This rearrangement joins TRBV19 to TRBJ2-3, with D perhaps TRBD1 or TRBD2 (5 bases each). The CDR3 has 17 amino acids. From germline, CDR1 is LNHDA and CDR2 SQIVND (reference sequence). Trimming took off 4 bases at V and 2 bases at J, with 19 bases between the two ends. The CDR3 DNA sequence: TGTGCCAGTAGTAAAGAAAACTGGGACCGATACACAGATACGCAGTATTTT. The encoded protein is CASSKENWDRYTDTQYF. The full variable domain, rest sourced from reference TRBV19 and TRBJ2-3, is DGGITQSPKYLFRKEGQNVTLSCEQNLNHDAMYWYRQDPGQGLRLIYYSQIVNDFQKGDIAEGYSVSREKKESFPLTVTSAQKNPTAFYLCASSKENWDRYTDTQYFGPGTRLTVL.

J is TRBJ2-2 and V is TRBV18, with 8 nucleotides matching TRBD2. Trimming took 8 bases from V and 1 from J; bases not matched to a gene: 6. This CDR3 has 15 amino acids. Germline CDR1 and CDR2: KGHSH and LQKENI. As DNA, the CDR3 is TGTGCCAGCCTGATGAGCGGGGGGAACACCGGGGAGCTGTTTTTT. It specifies CASLMSGGNTGELFF.

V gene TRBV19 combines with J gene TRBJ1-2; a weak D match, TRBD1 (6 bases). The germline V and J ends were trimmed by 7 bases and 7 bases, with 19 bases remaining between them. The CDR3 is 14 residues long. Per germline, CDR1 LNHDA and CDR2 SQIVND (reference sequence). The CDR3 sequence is CASIDVQGLSGYTF. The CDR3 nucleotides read TGTGCCAGTATCGACGTACAGGGCTTGAGTGGCTACACCTTC.

In DNA form, the CDR3 reads TGTGCCAGTAGCATTGGGGACAGTGATGGCTACACCTTC. Protein: CASSIGDSDGYTF. V gene TRBV19 combines with J gene TRBJ1-2; TRBD1 aligns across 7 bases. There are 13 residues in the CDR3. V gave up 6 bases and J gave up 6 bases; unmatched junction bases: 7. CDR1 and CDR2 (germline): LNHDA, SQIVND (reference sequence).

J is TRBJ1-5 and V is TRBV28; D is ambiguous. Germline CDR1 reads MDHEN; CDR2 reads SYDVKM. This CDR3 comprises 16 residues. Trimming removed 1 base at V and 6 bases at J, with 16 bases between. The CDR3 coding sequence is TGTGCCAGCAGTTTATATCGGGCCCTCGTTGGTCAGCCCCAGCATTTT. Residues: CASSLYRALVGQPQHF.

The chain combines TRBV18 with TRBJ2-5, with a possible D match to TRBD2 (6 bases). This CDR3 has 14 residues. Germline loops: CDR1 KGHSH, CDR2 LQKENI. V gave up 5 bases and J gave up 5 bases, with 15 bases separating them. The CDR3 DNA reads TGTGCCAGCTCATCGACTAGTGTTGGCGAGACCCAGTACTTC. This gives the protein CASSSTSVGETQYF.

The CDR3 DNA sequence: TGCGCCAGCAGTCCCGGGACTAGCGGGGGCATGGAGACCCAGTACTTC. Protein: CASSPGTSGGMETQYF. The rearrangement joins TRBV10-2 to TRBJ2-5; 14 bases fit TRBD2. CDR1 WSHSY and CDR2 SAAADI come from the germline V gene. The CDR3 runs 16 residues. V shed 5 bases and J 5 bases; nucleotides not matched to a gene: 7.

CDR3 in amino acids: CASGPDYTDTQYF. In DNA, the CDR3 is TGTGCCAGCGGCCCGGACTACACAGATACGCAGTATTTT. The chain joins TRBV6-7 to TRBJ2-3, with D maybe TRBD2 (6 bases). TRBV6-7 counts as an open reading frame of uncertain function. There are 13 residues in the CDR3. The germline V and J ends were trimmed by 8 bases and 2 bases, with 11 bases remaining between them.

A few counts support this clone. The CDR3 DNA reads as TGTGCCAGCATTGTGACACCTTATGGCTACACCTTC. Its translation: CASIVTPYGYTF. This rearrangement joins TRBV6-8 to TRBJ1-2, with no clear D. The CDR3 consists of 12 residues. V lost 7 bases and J lost 5, with 11 bases in between. Germline loops: CDR1 MNHGY, CDR2 SAAAGT.